Listed here is a single TCR beta chain. As yet, its antigen is unknown. Germline V gene data show CDR1 as SNHLY and CDR2 as FYNNEI. The CDR3 extends over 15 amino acids. V was cut by 6 bases and J by 3 bases, with 18 bases left in between. The source of the sample is a study of shared clonotypes between healthy human individuals. General study findings and limits: Relative to memory subsets, naive subsets generally showed larger estimated richness. Around 5.3% of naive CD4 clonotypes were shared across a handful of donors.

Evenly divided among several immunoSEQ plates was the genomic DNA of each subset. TCRdb's copy holds only in-frame clones and misses some; the assay was immunoSEQ multiplex PCR. The sample lists millions of clones, approximately 95% occurring once. The receptor's source is a man between 18 and 29 years old in good health. Some clones in this sample may be carry-over from other donors' samples. Sequencing was performed on naive CD4+ T cells from PBMCs. Stated subset: CD45RA+ positively selected. The rearrangement uses TRBV2 and TRBJ2-7, with a tentative D call TRBD1 (5 bases). The CDR3 DNA is TGTGCCAGCAGGCCCCCAGGGCGAGGAAACTACGAGCAGTACTTC. Amino acids: CASRPPGRGNYEQYF. The full variable domain, with the rest looked up from reference TRBV2 and TRBJ2-7, is EPEVTQTPSHQVTQMGQEVILRCVPISNHLYFYWYRQILGQKVEFLVSFYNNEISEKSEIFDDQFSVERPDGSNFTLKIRSTKLEDSAMYFCASRPPGRGNYEQYFGPGTRLTVT.